This T cell receptor beta chain originates from a study of blood T cells in healthy people across ages. Combining a sample-barcoded 5' primer with a J-beta primer mix, a second PCR ran for 7 to 11 cycles. Researchers report that each sample yielded at least 2.5 million CDR3-containing paired-end reads. Via MiXCR, TCRdb re-called the 5' RACE reads, giving one row per CDR3 protein. The sample lists fewer than 1,200,000 distinct CDR3 sequences; 20% to 25% were seen once. Trimming pared 4 bases from V and 1 base from J, leaving 14 bases between. Germline CDR1 is SEHNR and CDR2 is FQNEAQ (reference sequence). The CDR3 consists of 16 residues. Separately, the same data were catalogued under a study of T cells of mothers and their children.

Sequenced: blood. The origin of this receptor is a girl aged 2 to 10 in good health. This sequence joins TRBV7-9 and TRBJ2-4; perhaps TRBD1 as D (6 bases). The CDR3, as DNA: TGTGCCAGCAGCTCAACAGGGATTGTGGCCAAAAACATTCAGTACTTC. It translates to CASSSTGIVAKNIQYF.